This TCR beta chain was sequenced in a study of blood T cell repertoires in COVID-19. Overall study: Researchers got acute and convalescent COVID-19 samples from the United States, Italy and Spain. PBMCs, B-cell-depleted T cells, or T cells provided the cDNA or gDNA that made up the material.

Produced via immunoSEQ multiplex PCR; TCRdb's table is partial and in-frame only. Counted here are approximately 100,000 clones, 70% to 85% occurring once; the ten biggest clones make up roughly 7.9%. The V end was cut by 5 bases, the J end by 7 bases, with 9 bases between. Germline lookup yields CDR1 DFQATT and CDR2 SNEGSKA (reference sequence). CDR3 length: 11 residues. The V and J genes are TRBV20-1 and TRBJ2-4; TRBD2 is a possible D gene (6 bases). The material sequenced was peripheral blood. This clonotype was obtained from a woman of 80 years or more with active or convalescent COVID-19. CDR3 region: CSAYGTNIQYF. The CDR3 nucleotides are TGCAGTGCTTACGGGACTAACATTCAGTACTTC.